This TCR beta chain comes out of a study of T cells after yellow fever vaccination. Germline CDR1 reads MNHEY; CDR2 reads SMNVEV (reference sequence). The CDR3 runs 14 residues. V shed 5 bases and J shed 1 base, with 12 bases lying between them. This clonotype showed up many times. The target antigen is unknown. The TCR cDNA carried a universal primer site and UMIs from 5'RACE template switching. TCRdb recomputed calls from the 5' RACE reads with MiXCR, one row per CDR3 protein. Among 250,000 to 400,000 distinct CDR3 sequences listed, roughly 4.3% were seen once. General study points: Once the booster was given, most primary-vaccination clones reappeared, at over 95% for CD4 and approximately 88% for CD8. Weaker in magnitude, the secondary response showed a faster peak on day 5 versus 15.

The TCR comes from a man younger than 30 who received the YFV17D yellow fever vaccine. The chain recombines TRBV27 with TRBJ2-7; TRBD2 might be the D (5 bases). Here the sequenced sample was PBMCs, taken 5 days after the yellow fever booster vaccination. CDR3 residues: CASSHREGSYEQYF. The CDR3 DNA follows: TGTGCCAGCAGTCACCGTGAGGGTTCCTACGAGCAGTACTTC.